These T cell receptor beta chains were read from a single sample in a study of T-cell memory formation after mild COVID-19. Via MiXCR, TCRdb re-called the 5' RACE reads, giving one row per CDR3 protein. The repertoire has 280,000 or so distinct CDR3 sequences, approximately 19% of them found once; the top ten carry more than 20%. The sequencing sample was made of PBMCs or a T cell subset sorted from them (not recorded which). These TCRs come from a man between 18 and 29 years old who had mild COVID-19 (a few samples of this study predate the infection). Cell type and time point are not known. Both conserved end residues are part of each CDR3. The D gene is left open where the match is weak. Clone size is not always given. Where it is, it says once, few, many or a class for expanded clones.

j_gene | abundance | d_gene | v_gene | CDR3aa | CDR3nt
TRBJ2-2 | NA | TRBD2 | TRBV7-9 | CASSLTPGGGELFF | TGTGCCAGCAGCTTAACGCCGGGGGGCGGGGAGCTGTTTTTT
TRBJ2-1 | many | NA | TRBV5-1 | CASSLVQGSVGWSFF | TGCGCCAGCAGCTTGGTTCAGGGGTCTGTTGGGTGGTCGTTCTTC
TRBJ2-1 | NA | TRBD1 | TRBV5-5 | CASRSGQGSYNEQFF | TGTGCCAGCAGGAGTGGACAGGGGTCCTACAATGAGCAGTTCTTC
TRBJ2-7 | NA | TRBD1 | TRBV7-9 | CASSFRDRIYEQYF | TGTGCCAGCAGCTTTAGGGACAGGATTTACGAGCAGTACTTC
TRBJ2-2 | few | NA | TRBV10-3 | CAISKDRNTGELFF | TGTGCCATCAGTAAGGACAGGAACACCGGGGAGCTGTTTTTT
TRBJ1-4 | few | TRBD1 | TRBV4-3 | CASSQEGPGQGNDEKLFF | TGCGCCAGCAGCCAAGAAGGACCGGGACAGGGGAATGATGAAAAACTGTTTTTT
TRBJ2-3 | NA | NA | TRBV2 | CASSEALVRSSDTQYF | TGTGCCAGCAGTGAAGCGCTTGTTAGATCCTCAGATACGCAGTATTTT
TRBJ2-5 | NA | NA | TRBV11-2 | CASSLNSGYQETQYF | TGTGCCAGCAGCTTGAACTCGGGATATCAAGAGACCCAGTACTTC
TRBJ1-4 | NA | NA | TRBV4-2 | CASSPKLAATNEKLFF | TGTGCCAGCAGCCCGAAACTAGCGGCAACTAATGAAAAACTGTTTTTT
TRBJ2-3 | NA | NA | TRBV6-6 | CATGIDTQYF | TGTGCCACGGGGATAGATACGCAGTATTTT
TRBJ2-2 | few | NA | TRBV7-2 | CASSLQEPRTGELFF | TGTGCCAGCAGCTTACAGGAACCCCGTACCGGGGAGCTGTTTTTT
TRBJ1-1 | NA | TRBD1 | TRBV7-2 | CASSSQGMNTEAFF | TGTGCCAGCAGCTCACAGGGGATGAACACTGAAGCTTTCTTT
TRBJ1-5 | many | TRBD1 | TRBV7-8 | CASSRTGDQPQHF | TGTGCCAGCAGCCGCACAGGGGATCAGCCCCAGCATTTT
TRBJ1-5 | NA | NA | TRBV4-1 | CASSQAWEMYQPQHF | TGCGCCAGCAGCCAAGCGTGGGAAATGTATCAGCCCCAGCATTTT
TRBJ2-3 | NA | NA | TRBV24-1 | CATSGQADTQYF | TGTGCCACCAGTGGCCAGGCAGATACGCAGTATTTT
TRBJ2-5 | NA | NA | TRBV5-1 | CASVSGDSETQYF | TGCGCCAGCGTCTCGGGGGATTCGGAGACCCAGTACTTC
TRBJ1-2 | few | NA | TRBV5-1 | CASSLGPRESDFYGYTF | TGCGCCAGCAGCTTGGGCCCCCGTGAGTCCGACTTCTATGGCTACACCTTC
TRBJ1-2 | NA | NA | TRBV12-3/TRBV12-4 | CASSVTAGGYTF | TGTGCCAGCAGTGTGACGGCAGGTGGCTACACCTTC
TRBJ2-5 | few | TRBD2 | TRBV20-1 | CSAGLAGRETQYF | TGCAGTGCTGGACTAGCGGGGAGGGAGACCCAGTACTTC
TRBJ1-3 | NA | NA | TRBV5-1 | CASSFALHGSSGNTIYF | TGCGCCAGCAGCTTCGCACTCCACGGGAGCTCTGGAAACACCATATATTTT
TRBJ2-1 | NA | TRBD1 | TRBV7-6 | CASSFSRETGWYNEQFF | TGTGCCAGCAGCTTCAGCCGCGAGACAGGGTGGTACAATGAGCAGTTCTTC
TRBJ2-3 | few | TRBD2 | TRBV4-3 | CASSQGLRGGADTQYF | TGCGCCAGCAGCCAAGGCCTACGCGGGGGGGCAGATACGCAGTATTTT
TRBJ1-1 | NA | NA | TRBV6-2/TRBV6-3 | CASSYRSDNTEAFF | TGTGCCAGCAGTTACCGCTCGGATAACACTGAAGCTTTCTTT
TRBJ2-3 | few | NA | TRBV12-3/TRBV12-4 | CASSRDTQYF | TGTGCCAGCAGTAGAGATACGCAGTATTTT
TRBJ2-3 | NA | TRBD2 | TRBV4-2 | CASSEGLAETDTQYF | TGTGCCAGCAGCGAGGGACTAGCGGAAACAGATACGCAGTATTTT
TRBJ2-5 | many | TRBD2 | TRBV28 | CASSDAGGWETQYF | TGTGCCAGCAGTGACGCGGGAGGGTGGGAGACCCAGTACTTC
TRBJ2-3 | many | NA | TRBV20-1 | CSAREGSHLDTQYF | TGCAGTGCTAGAGAAGGGAGCCACCTGGATACGCAGTATTTT
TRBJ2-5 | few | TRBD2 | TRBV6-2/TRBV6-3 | CASRPRTSGGLYQETQYF | TGTGCCAGCAGACCCCGGACTAGCGGGGGGCTGTACCAAGAGACCCAGTACTTC
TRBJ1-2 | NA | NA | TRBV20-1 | CSATDTANYGYTF | TGCAGTGCTACGGACACCGCTAACTATGGCTACACCTTC
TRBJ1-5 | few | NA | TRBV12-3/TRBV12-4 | CASSLGGSLHQPQHF | TGTGCCAGCAGTTTAGGGGGGAGTCTCCATCAGCCCCAGCATTTT
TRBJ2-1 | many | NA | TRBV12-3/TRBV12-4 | CASSDPGSYNEQFF | TGTGCCAGCAGTGACCCTGGCTCCTACAATGAGCAGTTCTTC
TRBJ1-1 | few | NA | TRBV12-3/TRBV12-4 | CASSLVGPSEAFF | TGTGCCAGCAGTTTAGTGGGACCTTCTGAAGCTTTCTTT
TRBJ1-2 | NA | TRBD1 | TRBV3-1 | CASSHDTTTGQGDGYTF | TGTGCCAGCAGTCACGACACCACCACGGGACAGGGGGATGGCTACACCTTC
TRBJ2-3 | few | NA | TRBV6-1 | CASSGREKGTDTQYF | TGTGCCAGCAGTGGCAGGGAGAAAGGCACAGATACGCAGTATTTT
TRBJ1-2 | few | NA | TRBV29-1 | CSVRGRGYGYTF | TGCAGCGTTCGGGGCAGGGGCTATGGCTACACCTTC
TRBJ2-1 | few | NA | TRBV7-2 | CASRSSRAPYNEQFF | TGTGCCAGCAGGTCAAGCAGGGCCCCCTACAATGAGCAGTTCTTC
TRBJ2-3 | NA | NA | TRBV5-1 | CASSLGVGDSTDTQYF | TGCGCCAGCAGCTTGGGGGTCGGGGACAGCACAGATACGCAGTATTTT
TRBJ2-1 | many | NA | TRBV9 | CASSSSSGSYNEQFF | TGTGCCAGCAGCTCCAGTAGCGGTTCCTACAATGAGCAGTTCTTC
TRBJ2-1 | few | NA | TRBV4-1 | CASTDFYNEQFF | TGCGCCAGCACAGACTTCTACAATGAGCAGTTCTTC